The present T cell receptor (beta chain) was sequenced within a study of blood T cell repertoires in COVID-19. Across the whole study: Both acute and convalescent COVID-19 samples were obtained from the United States, Italy and Spain.

The CDR3 is 15 residues long. V was pared by 5 bases and J by 5 bases, with 17 bases between. CDR1 and CDR2 from the germline V gene are MDHEN and SYDVKM. Per the study methods: Reference gene primer amplification yielded estimated nucleated cell counts. Using immunoSEQ multiplex PCR, the repertoire was profiled, and TCRdb retains in-frame clones only, with some absent. V, J and clone size reflect that table, while D and trimming were determined from the DNA. This table has 250,000 to 300,000 clones, 75% to 90% appearing once. The chain uses TRBV28 and TRBJ2-3; possible D gene TRBD2, 6 bases. This sequence was found in a woman aged 55-69 years with acute or convalescent COVID-19. Sequences were obtained from peripheral blood. DNA of the CDR3: TGTGCCAGCAGTCTGGGGGGAAGGGCGAGAGATACGCAGTATTTT. Translated: CASSLGGRARDTQYF.